A selection of T cell receptor beta chains follows, all from one sample in a study of vaccination and CD4 T cells after COVID-19. One entry per CDR3 protein results from TCRdb running MiXCR on the PCR reads. The data show over 5,500 distinct CDR3 sequences, with more than 45% seen just once and around 25% held by the top ten. No cognate antigen is known for these TCRs. The sample consisted of CD4+ T cells from blood, cultured in vitro. These receptors were obtained from a human donor in good health. Each CDR3 is given with its conserved first and last residue. The listing skips clone size in some rows; elsewhere it reads once, few, many or a size class.

>TRBV11-2|NA|TRBJ1-2
CASSSTGTTNYGYTF
>TRBV2|NA|TRBJ2-7
CASSVRGGNYEQYF
>TRBV6-5|NA|TRBJ2-2
CASSYNTGELFF
>TRBV20-1|NA|TRBJ2-2
CSATGLAATGELFF
>TRBV6-1|NA|TRBJ2-3
CASGQGGTDTQYF
>TRBV27|NA|TRBJ1-4
CASSSAGLGEKLFF
>TRBV5-1|NA|TRBJ2-7
CASSLDGTSGSSYEQYF
>TRBV5-4|NA|TRBJ2-7
CASSVGTGAASSYEQYF
>TRBV7-9|NA|TRBJ2-1
CASSWGLAGEIYNEQFF
>TRBV30|once|TRBJ1-2
CAWVRDRGGYTF
>TRBV4-2|NA|TRBJ2-3
CASSPGGARDTQYF
>TRBV1|NA|TRBJ2-1
CTSSQVPDNEQFF
>TRBV7-9|few|TRBJ1-6
CASSLGTTRSNSPLHF
>TRBV6-5|NA|TRBJ2-3
CASSLGGATYTQYF
>TRBV20-1|NA|TRBJ2-4
CSAPSRGGAKNIQYF
>TRBV2|NA|TRBJ2-7
CASERLAGFEEDEQYF
>TRBV7-2|NA|TRBJ1-1
CASRLDRDRITNTEAFF
>TRBV12-3/TRBV12-4|NA|TRBJ1-2
CASRKQGARGYTF
>TRBV7-9|NA|TRBJ2-1
CASSLESSYNEQFF
>TRBV6-1|NA|TRBJ1-1
CASSLGKDRVELVRRGANTEAFF
>TRBV6-2/TRBV6-3|NA|TRBJ1-1
CASSYLSGSRDEAFF
>TRBV9|NA|TRBJ2-2
CASSVVDSGGANTGELFF
>TRBV29-1|few|TRBJ1-1
CSVLPLLDGPNTEAFF
>TRBV7-9|few|TRBJ2-7
CASSRPGQSPYEQYF
>TRBV6-2/TRBV6-3|NA|TRBJ1-1
CASSYPSNTEAFF
>TRBV6-2/TRBV6-3|NA|TRBJ1-2
CASSSPSRSYGYTF
>TRBV12-3/TRBV12-4|NA|TRBJ2-3
CASRPRGNTDTQYF
>TRBV7-9|few|TRBJ1-2
CASSLTGTGTSGYTF
>TRBV27|NA|TRBJ1-2
CASSLMGGIDGYTF
>TRBV6-1|few|TRBJ1-1
CASSPTANTEAFF
>TRBV10-3|few|TRBJ2-5
CAISGQGVQETQYF